The TCR beta chain under discussion was sequenced for a study of beta chain features in type 1 diabetes. Reverse transcription of all isolated RNA meant that expressed TCRB transcripts were sequenced. TCRdb keeps only in-frame clones here, not all; method: immunoSEQ multiplex PCR. Among approximately 400,000 clones listed, roughly 16% were seen once. Germline-derived CDR1 and CDR2 are SGHRS and YFSETQ. V gave up 4 bases and J gave up 5 bases, with 10 bases separating them. This CDR3 is 13 amino acids long. Staining for CD45RO/CCR7/CD25/CD127/CD95/CD27 allowed sorting of CD4+ naive, central memory, regulatory and stem cell-like memory cells. Each population that was sorted was more than 95% pure.

The gene calls are TRBV5-1 and TRBJ2-1; a weak D match, TRBD2 (6 bases). Sequencing was performed on naive CD4+ T cells from blood. This TCR derives from a woman aged 18-29 years in good health. CDR3 in DNA: TGCGCCAGCAGCCCGGGACTGGACAATGAGCAGTTCTTC. Translated: CASSPGLDNEQFF.